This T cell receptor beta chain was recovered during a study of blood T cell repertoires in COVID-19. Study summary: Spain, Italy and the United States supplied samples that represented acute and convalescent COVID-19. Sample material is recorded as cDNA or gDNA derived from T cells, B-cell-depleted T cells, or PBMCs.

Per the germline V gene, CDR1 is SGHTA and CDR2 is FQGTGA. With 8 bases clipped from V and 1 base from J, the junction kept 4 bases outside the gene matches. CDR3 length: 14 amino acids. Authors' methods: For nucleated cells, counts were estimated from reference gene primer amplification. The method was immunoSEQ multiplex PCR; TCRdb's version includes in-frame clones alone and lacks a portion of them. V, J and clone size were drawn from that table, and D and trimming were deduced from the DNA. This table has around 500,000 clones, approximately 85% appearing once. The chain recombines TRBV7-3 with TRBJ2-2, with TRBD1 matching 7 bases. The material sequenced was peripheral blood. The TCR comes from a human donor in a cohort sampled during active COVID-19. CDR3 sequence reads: CASRRQGNTGELFF. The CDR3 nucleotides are TGTGCCAGCCGACGACAGGGGAACACCGGGGAGCTGTTTTTT. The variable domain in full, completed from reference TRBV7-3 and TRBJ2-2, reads GAGVSQTPSNKVTEKGKYVELRCDPISGHTALYWYRQSLGQGPEFLIYFQGTGAADDSGLPNDRFFAVRPEGSVSTLKIQRTERGDSAVYLCASRRQGNTGELFFGEGSRLTVL.